These 30 T cell receptor beta chains were sequenced from one sample in a study of T cells in localized non-small cell lung cancer. Assay: immunoSEQ multiplex PCR; the TCRdb copy retains only in-frame clones and omits some. The sample carries 60,000 to 65,000 clones, roughly nine tenths recorded once. This material consisted of peripheral blood, taken before any cancer treatment. These receptors originate from a woman aged 40 to 75 with stage I lung adenocarcinoma.

The chain is built from TRBV7-7 and TRBJ2-5; no firm D call. The germline gives CDR1 SSHAT, CDR2 FNYEAQ (reference sequence). The V and J ends lost 2 bases and 5 bases respectively, with 6 bases between them. The CDR3 spans 12 residues. The CDR3 sequence: CASSLYGETQYF. The CDR3 nucleotides read TGTGCCAGCAGCTTATACGGGGAGACCCAGTACTTC.

The chain uses TRBV7-2 and TRBJ1-5; D is possibly TRBD1 (5 bases). Germline V lookup: CDR1 SGHTA, CDR2 FQGNSA. V was trimmed by 5 bases and J by 0 bases, leaving 11 bases between them. The CDR3 runs 15 residues. CDR3 coding DNA: TGTGCCAGCAGCCTGACAGAGAATAGCAATCAGCCCCAGCATTTT. Protein sequence: CASSLTENSNQPQHF.

This clone was detected once. The J gene is TRBJ2-7, the V gene TRBV10-3, with 12 bases that match TRBD2. Trimming removed 4 bases from V and 7 bases from J; junction bases left unmatched: 5. Per the germline V gene, CDR1 is ENHRY and CDR2 is SYGVKD. CDR3 length: 14 residues. Written as DNA, the CDR3 is TGTGCCATCAGTGGATTAGGACTAGCGGGAGAGCAGTACTTC. Residues: CAISGLGLAGEQYF.

The V and J genes are TRBV19 and TRBJ2-1; 8 bases line up with TRBD2. The V segment lost 6 bases and the J segment 0 bases; nucleotides outside the gene matches: 4. Germline assignment: CDR1 LNHDA and CDR2 SQIVND (reference sequence). The CDR3 is 15 amino acids. The CDR3 sequence: CASRGGGSSYNEQFF. The CDR3 DNA sequence: TGTGCCAGTAGGGGCGGGGGGAGCTCCTACAATGAGCAGTTCTTC. Looking up the rest from reference TRBV19 and TRBJ2-1 gives the full variable domain: DGGITQSPKYLFRKEGQNVTLSCEQNLNHDAMYWYRQDPGQGLRLIYYSQIVNDFQKGDIAEGYSVSREKKESFPLTVTSAQKNPTAFYLCASRGGGSSYNEQFFGPGTRLTVL.

The chain carries TRBV7-9 and TRBJ1-2; TRBD1 matches at 9 bases. Per germline, CDR1 SEHNR and CDR2 FQNEAQ (reference sequence). V lost 4 bases to trimming and J lost 6 bases; unmatched junction nucleotides: 3. The CDR3 runs 13 residues. The CDR3 loop is CASSWGQGNGYTF. CDR3 nucleotide sequence: TGTGCCAGCAGCTGGGGACAGGGTAATGGCTACACCTTC. Drawing the rest from reference TRBV7-9 and TRBJ1-2, the complete variable domain is DTGVSQNPRHKITKRGQNVTFRCDPISEHNRLYWYRQTLGQGPEFLTYFQNEAQLEKSRLLSDRFSAERPKGSFSTLEIQRTEQGDSAMYLCASSWGQGNGYTFGSGTRLTVV.

V gene TRBV2 combines with J gene TRBJ2-3, with 10 positions matching TRBD2. CDR1 and CDR2 from the germline V gene are SNHLY and FYNNEI. The ends lost 8 bases at V and 2 bases at J; junction bases unmatched: 7. This CDR3 has 15 amino acids. CDR3 coding DNA: TGTGCCAGCTCTAGCGGGGGCCTTTCCACAGATACGCAGTATTTT. It encodes CASSSGGLSTDTQYF.

The V and J genes are TRBV5-1 and TRBJ2-3, with a tentative D call TRBD1 (7 bases). V was trimmed by 2 bases and J by 1 base, leaving 11 bases between them. The CDR3 sequence is 15 residues long. The germline V gene encodes CDR1 SGHRS and CDR2 YFSETQ. The CDR3 loop is CASSFGRGGTDTQYF. CDR3 nucleotides: TGCGCCAGCAGCTTTGGCAGGGGGGGCACAGATACGCAGTATTTT.

V and J are TRBV6-6 and TRBJ2-1, with a tentative D call TRBD1 (5 bases). The V end lost 0 bases, the J end lost 0 bases, and 9 bases lay between the germline ends. CDR3 length: 16 amino acids. Germline values: CDR1 MNHNY, CDR2 SVGAGI (reference sequence). CDR3 DNA sequence: TGTGCCAGCAGTTACTCACAGGTTAGCTCCTACAATGAGCAGTTCTTC. Translated, it gives CASSYSQVSSYNEQFF.

V gene TRBV6-5 combines with J gene TRBJ1-1; no firm D call. The CDR3 consists of 13 residues. Germline V lookup: CDR1 MNHEY, CDR2 SVGAGI. The germline V and J ends were trimmed by 5 bases and 4 bases, with 11 bases remaining between them. The CDR3 is CASSPSWGTEAFF. The CDR3 bases are TGTGCCAGCAGTCCATCTTGGGGCACTGAAGCTTTCTTT.

The chain recombines TRBV5-6 with TRBJ2-1, with D possibly matching TRBD2 (6 bases). Germline CDR1 SGHDT, CDR2 YYEEEE. The CDR3 consists of 15 residues. V was pared by 5 bases and J by 4 bases, with 16 bases between. The CDR3 reads CASSLLSGEYNEQFF. The CDR3 DNA follows: TGTGCCAGCAGTCTACTTAGCGGAGAATACAATGAGCAGTTCTTC.

This clone was counted a single time. The J gene is TRBJ1-2, the V gene TRBV27; a weak D match, TRBD1 (6 bases). This CDR3 comprises 12 residues. CDR1 is MNHEY, CDR2 SMNVEV, per germline (reference sequence). V was clipped by 5 bases and J by 8 bases, with 12 bases between them. In DNA, the CDR3 is TGTGCCAGCAGTACAGGGATGAGCGGCTACACCTTC. Amino acid sequence: CASSTGMSGYTF.

This chain connects TRBV9 to TRBJ1-1; D is unresolved. CDR1 and CDR2 (germline): SGDLS, YYNGEE. V lost 4 bases and J 1 base, leaving 8 bases between the germline ends. This CDR3 contains 13 residues. The CDR3 DNA sequence: TGTGCCAGCAGCACTTCTCCGAACACTGAAGCTTTCTTT. Protein sequence: CASSTSPNTEAFF.

V gene TRBV6-1 combines with J gene TRBJ2-1; perhaps TRBD1 as D (6 bases). CDR3 length equals 14 residues. V was trimmed by 4 bases and J by 0 bases, leaving 7 bases between them. Germline V CDR1 and CDR2: MNHNS, SASEGT. The CDR3 is CASSGTASYNEQFF. For the CDR3, the DNA is TGTGCCAGCAGTGGGACAGCCTCCTACAATGAGCAGTTCTTC.

V usage is TRBV5-1 and J usage is TRBJ1-2; 11 nucleotides line up with TRBD1. The CDR3 is made up of 14 amino acids. The V and J ends lost 4 bases and 6 bases, in that order; junction bases with no gene match: 5. Per the germline V gene, CDR1 is SGHRS and CDR2 is YFSETQ. CDR3 protein: CASSPGTGGDGYTF. CDR3 bases: TGCGCCAGCAGCCCCGGGACAGGGGGGGATGGCTACACCTTC.

The gene calls are TRBV10-3 and TRBJ1-2, with D perhaps TRBD1 (6 bases). There are 14 residues in the CDR3. From germline, CDR1 is ENHRY and CDR2 SYGVKD. The V gene lost 3 bases and the J gene lost 4 bases, with 12 bases spanning the gap. The DNA of the CDR3 is TGTGCCATCAGTGAAGCAGGGGTGGTCTATGGCTACACCTTC. It is translated as CAISEAGVVYGYTF.

The V call is TRBV27, the J call TRBJ1-1; 7 bases line up with TRBD1. The CDR3 length is 16 residues. The ends lost 6 bases at V and 4 bases at J; junction bases unmatched: 14. Germline CDR1 reads MNHEY; CDR2 reads SMNVEV (reference sequence). CDR3 sequence: CASREEGEGAITEAFF. CDR3 nucleotide sequence: TGTGCCAGCAGGGAGGAAGGGGAGGGGGCAATCACTGAAGCTTTCTTT.

This clone was counted a single time. The CDR3 is CASSRGGQGSDFYGYTF. The CDR3 DNA sequence: TGTGCCAGCAGCCGAGGGGGACAGGGGTCCGACTTCTATGGCTACACCTTC. This sequence joins TRBV9 and TRBJ1-2, with 10 bases identical to TRBD1. In germline, CDR1 is SGDLS, CDR2 YYNGEE. V dropped 4 bases and J dropped 4; count of bases not matched to a gene: 13. The CDR3 extends over 17 amino acids.

In this sample, this clone turned up a few times. CDR3 residues: CASSKSGRGSSTDTQYF. CDR3 nucleotides: TGTGCCAGCAGCAAAAGCGGGAGAGGCTCTAGCACAGATACGCAGTATTTT. The rearrangement joins TRBV7-8 to TRBJ2-3; 8 bases are shared with TRBD2. The germline CDR1 and CDR2 sequences are SGHVS and FQNEAQ. The CDR3 spans 17 residues. The V gene end was trimmed by 5 bases and the J gene end by 0 bases; junction bases not matched to a gene: 10.

The chain has TRBV2 and TRBJ1-3; D is possibly TRBD1 (5 bases). V shed 9 bases and J shed 0 bases, with 12 bases lying between them. The germline V gene has CDR1 SNHLY and CDR2 FYNNEI. The CDR3 loop spans 14 amino acids. CDR3 loop: CARQSGGSGNTIYF. In DNA form, the CDR3 reads TGTGCCAGACAAAGTGGGGGCTCTGGAAACACCATATATTTT.

The chain is built from TRBV6-6 and TRBJ1-2; D is undetermined. CDR1 MNHNY and CDR2 SVGAGI come from the germline V gene (reference sequence). The V end was cut by 2 bases, the J end by 8 bases, with 3 bases between. The CDR3 consists of 10 residues. CDR3: CASSYNGYTF. CDR3 in DNA: TGTGCCAGCAGTTACAACGGCTACACCTTC.

CDR3: CASSEVGQGTEAFF. The CDR3 DNA reads as TGTGCCAGCAGTGAAGTGGGACAGGGCACTGAAGCTTTCTTT. The chain uses TRBV6-5 and TRBJ1-1; the match to TRBD1 covers 9 bases. The length of the CDR3 is 14 residues. Trimming cost V 5 bases and J 4 bases; bases outside gene matches: 5. Per the germline V gene, CDR1 is MNHEY and CDR2 is SVGAGI.

The chain links TRBV5-4 to TRBJ2-2; the D call may be TRBD1 or TRBD2 (5 bases each). The V gene's germline CDR1 is SGHNT and CDR2 YYREEE (reference sequence). Trimming pared 4 bases from V and 3 bases from J, leaving 13 bases between. The CDR3 length is 15 residues. In DNA form, the CDR3 reads TGTGCCAGCAGCCTCTCCTCGGGGCACACCGGGGAGCTGTTTTTT. Its protein is CASSLSSGHTGELFF.

In its sample, this clone was seen a few times. The chain is built from TRBV7-2 and TRBJ2-7, with a weak D call TRBD2 (6 bases). Germline lookup yields CDR1 SGHTA and CDR2 FQGNSA. CDR3 length: 15 residues. V lost 0 bases and J lost 4, with 13 bases in between. The chain's CDR3 is CASSLASGSRYEQYF. Written as DNA, the CDR3 is TGTGCCAGCAGCTTAGCGTCCGGGAGTAGGTACGAGCAGTACTTC.

The J gene is TRBJ1-1, the V gene TRBV28; no firm D call. The V gene's germline CDR1 is MDHEN and CDR2 SYDVKM. The CDR3 consists of 16 residues. Between the trimmed V and J ends, which lost 6 bases and 0 bases, there was a span of 17 bases. CDR3 in DNA: TGTGCCAGCAGGGGGAGTGGACGCCCATTGAACACTGAAGCTTTCTTT. The encoded protein is CASRGSGRPLNTEAFF. The full variable domain, with the rest looked up from reference TRBV28 and TRBJ1-1, is DVKVTQSSRYLVKRTGEKVFLECVQDMDHENMFWYRQDPGLGLRLIYFSYDVKMKEKGDIPEGYSVSREKKERFSLILESASTNQTSMYLCASRGSGRPLNTEAFFGQGTRLTVV.

V usage is TRBV11-2 and J usage is TRBJ1-5; 7 bases agree with TRBD1. The junction had 8 bases not matched to a gene; V was cut back by 4 bases and J by 5 bases. The length of the CDR3 is 15 residues. CDR1 and CDR2 from the germline V gene are SGHAT and FQNNGV. The CDR3 DNA sequence: TGTGCCAGCAGCTCGACAGGGTCGGGGGATCAGCCCCAGCATTTT. Protein product: CASSSTGSGDQPQHF.

The rearrangement links TRBV10-3 to TRBJ1-1; TRBD1 might be the D (6 bases). The CDR3 sequence is 15 residues long. CDR1 ENHRY and CDR2 SYGVKD come from the germline V gene. V lost 3 bases and J lost 4, with 15 bases in between. The CDR3: CAISDFSRGGTEAFF. In DNA form, the CDR3 reads TGTGCCATCAGTGACTTTAGCAGGGGCGGCACTGAAGCTTTCTTT.

The genes are TRBV7-3 and TRBJ1-1, with D possibly matching TRBD1 (5 bases). The germline gives CDR1 SGHTA, CDR2 FQGTGA. V gave up 6 bases and J gave up 2 bases, with 25 bases separating them. The CDR3 is 18 residues long. CDR3 residues: CASSPYWGTSNSNTEAFF. The CDR3 DNA is TGTGCCAGCAGTCCTTATTGGGGCACGAGCAATTCTAACACTGAAGCTTTCTTT. The full variable domain, with the rest looked up from reference TRBV7-3 and TRBJ1-1, is GAGVSQTPSNKVTEKGKYVELRCDPISGHTALYWYRQSLGQGPEFLIYFQGTGAADDSGLPNDRFFAVRPEGSVSTLKIQRTERGDSAVYLCASSPYWGTSNSNTEAFFGQGTRLTVV.

The J gene is TRBJ2-4, the V gene TRBV2; TRBD1 is a possible D gene (5 bases). Germline CDR1 and CDR2: SNHLY and FYNNEI. The CDR3 runs 14 residues. With 4 bases removed from V and 5 bases from J, the gap between germline ends came to 12 bases. The CDR3 sequence: CASSARAGENIQYF. As DNA, the CDR3 is TGTGCCAGCAGTGCCAGGGCAGGTGAAAACATTCAGTACTTC.

J is TRBJ1-4 and V is TRBV5-5; D call uncertain. Trimming cost V 0 bases and J 8 bases, with 14 bases left between them. This CDR3 contains 15 residues. Germline assignment: CDR1 SGHKS and CDR2 YYEKEE (reference sequence). CDR3 coding DNA: TGTGCCAGCAGCTTGGATTCCTCCTCTGGGGAAAAACTGTTTTTT. Amino acid sequence: CASSLDSSSGEKLFF. The full variable domain, completed using reference TRBV5-5 and TRBJ1-4, is DAGVTQSPTHLIKTRGQQVTLRCSPISGHKSVSWYQQVLGQGPQFIFQYYEKEERGRGNFPDRFSARQFPNYSSELNVNALLLGDSALYLCASSLDSSSGEKLFFGSGTQLSVL.

The rearrangement joins TRBV25-1 to TRBJ1-5; no reliable D call. This CDR3 has 15 residues. Trimming removed 3 bases at V and 11 bases at J, with 20 bases between. The germline V gene has CDR1 MGHDK and CDR2 SYGVNS. CDR3 coding DNA: TGTGCCAGCAGTGATCCGAGGTCAGGCTTGGAGGCCCAGCATTTT. This gives the protein CASSDPRSGLEAQHF.